This is a list of T cell receptor beta chains from one sample in a study of beta chain features in type 1 diabetes. The assay was immunoSEQ multiplex PCR, and TCRdb's table has in-frame clones only and misses some. Of tens of thousands of clones in the sample, roughly 50% were seen once. Sequencing input: stem cell memory CD4+ T cells from blood. These receptors all come from a man aged 25-45 years with type 1 diabetes. Both conserved end residues are part of each CDR3. D genes are given only for firm matches. Size values are once, few and many counts, or a class for expanded clones, and some rows have none.

j_call	clone_size	d_call	v_call	cdr3_nt	cdr3_aa
TRBJ2-1	.	.	TRBV2	TGTGCCAGCAGGACGGAGGTTGAGCAGTTCTTC	CASRTEVEQFF
TRBJ1-1	.	.	TRBV14	TGTGCCAGCAGCCGCAGACAGAACACTGAAGCTTTCTTT	CASSRRQNTEAFF
TRBJ1-3	.	.	TRBV6-5	TGTGCCAGCAGTTATGGAATGGAGGGAAACACCATATATTTT	CASSYGMEGNTIYF
TRBJ1-5	.	TRBD1	TRBV6-6	TGTGCCAGCAGTTACCCGACAGGGGCCGGTGGGCCCTCGCATTTT	CASSYPTGAGGPSHF
TRBJ2-5	.	TRBD1	TRBV2	TGTGCCAGCCGAGGACAGGGAGGAGAGACCCAGTACTTC	CASRGQGGETQYF
TRBJ1-5	few	.	TRBV4-1	TGCGCCAGCAGCCTACAAATTCAGGGAGGTCAGCCCCAGCATTTT	CASSLQIQGGQPQHF
TRBJ1-1	few	.	TRBV21-1	TGTGCCAGCAGCAATCTTACTGGGAACACTGAAGCTTTCTTT	CASSNLTGNTEAFF
TRBJ2-3	few	TRBD2	TRBV5-1	TGCGCCAGCAGCTCCCAAGGTGGACTAGCGGGGGTGGATACGCAGTATTTT	CASSSQGGLAGVDTQYF
TRBJ1-1	.	.	TRBV30	TGTGCCTGGAGTGGACAGGTGAACACTGAAGCTTTCTTT	CAWSGQVNTEAFF
TRBJ2-3	.	.	TRBV12-5	TGTGCTAGTGGTCCCTCACGCGGAACGCAGTATTTT	CASGPSRGTQYF
TRBJ2-1	.	TRBD2	TRBV5-4	TGTGCCAGCAGCTCGCCGGGGGGAGGGCTAGCCAATGAGCAGTTCTTC	CASSSPGGGLANEQFF
TRBJ2-3	.	.	TRBV30	TGTGCCTGGGGTAGCGGCACAGATACGCAGTATTTT	CAWGSGTDTQYF
TRBJ1-2	.	.	TRBV6-5	TGTGCCAGCAGTTACTCGAGAAGTTACGGGTTCTACACCTTC	CASSYSRSYGFYTF
TRBJ1-4	.	.	TRBV4-1	TGCGCCAGCAGCCAAGAGGGCAGAAATGGGCTGTTTTTT	CASSQEGRNGLFF
TRBJ1-1	few	.	TRBV5-4	TGTGCCAGCAGCTTGCGGGTCGAAGGGGATGAAGCTTTCTTT	CASSLRVEGDEAFF
TRBJ1-5	.	TRBD1	TRBV5-1	TGCGCCAGCAGGGCCGGGACAGGGGGCAATCAGCCCCAGCATTTT	CASRAGTGGNQPQHF
TRBJ2-2	few	.	TRBV5-4	TGTGCCAGCATGGAAGCGAGTGGGAACACCGGGGAGCTGTTTTTT	CASMEASGNTGELFF
TRBJ2-7	.	.	TRBV27	TGTGCCAGCAGTCCCCAGGGCTACGAGCAGTACTTC	CASSPQGYEQYF
TRBJ2-3	.	.	TRBV9	TGTGCCAGCAGCGCCACTGATTGGGATACGCAGTATTTT	CASSATDWDTQYF
TRBJ2-7	.	.	TRBV2	TGTGCCAGTTGGACAGGAGGGGAGGATTCCTACGAGCAGTACTTC	CASWTGGEDSYEQYF
TRBJ2-2	few	.	TRBV6-6	TGTGCCAGCACCCTAGGTTCGGTGAACACCGGGGAGCTGTTTTTT	CASTLGSVNTGELFF
TRBJ2-3	few	TRBD2	TRBV5-1	TGCGCCAGCAGCATTGGGACTAGCGGATTCACAGATACGCAGTATTTT	CASSIGTSGFTDTQYF
TRBJ1-2	.	.	TRBV30	TGTGCCTGGAGTTCCGGGAGTAACTATGGCTACACCTTC	CAWSSGSNYGYTF
TRBJ1-2	.	TRBD1	TRBV6-1	TGTGCCAGCAGGGCCGACCGGACAGGGGACTATGGCTACACCTTC	CASRADRTGDYGYTF
TRBJ2-3	few	TRBD2	TRBV5-1	TGCGCCAGCAGCTTGTCCCCCAGCGGGGGAGGAGATACGCAGTATTTT	CASSLSPSGGGDTQYF
TRBJ2-1	once	.	TRBV20-1	TGCAGTGTAAGAGGTCCGGATGAGCAGTTCTTC	CSVRGPDEQFF
TRBJ1-1	.	TRBD1	TRBV7-9	TGTGCCAGCAGTTCACCGGGACAGCGGGACACTGAAGCTTTCTTT	CASSSPGQRDTEAFF
TRBJ2-1	.	TRBD1	TRBV5-6	TGTGCCAGCAGCCGTACAGGGGGATCGGGATACAATGAGCAGTTCTTC	CASSRTGGSGYNEQFF
TRBJ1-6	.	.	TRBV18	TGTGCCAGCTCCACACAGAGTTCACCCCTCCACTTT	CASSTQSSPLHF
TRBJ2-2	.	.	TRBV19	TGTGCCGTCAGGGGGCTAGCGGACAACACCGGGGAGCTGTTTTTT	CAVRGLADNTGELFF
TRBJ2-3	few	.	TRBV7-9	TGTGCCAGCAGCTCTCGACTAGAAGCCACAGATACGCAGTATTTT	CASSSRLEATDTQYF
TRBJ1-5	.	.	TRBV10-2	TGCGCCAGCAGTGAGGCGCGGAACAATCAGCCCCAGCATTTT	CASSEARNNQPQHF
TRBJ1-2	.	.	TRBV7-2	TGTGCCAGCAGCCTCAAGGGGCTTGTGGCTAACTATGGCTACACCTTC	CASSLKGLVANYGYTF
TRBJ2-3	few	TRBD1	TRBV5-1	TGCGCCAGCAGTCCCAGGACAGGGGTCACAGATACGCAGTATTTT	CASSPRTGVTDTQYF
TRBJ2-5	.	.	TRBV18	TGTGCCAGCTCACCACCGGTGGCCGACTCGTACCAAGAGACCCAGTACTTC	CASSPPVADSYQETQYF
TRBJ2-1	.	.	TRBV5-1	TGCGCCAGCAGCTTGGCCACAGTGGGTTATGAGCAGTTCTTC	CASSLATVGYEQFF
TRBJ1-1	few	TRBD1	TRBV30	TGTGCCTGGAGTCTGACAGGGGTAACTGAAGCTTTCTTT	CAWSLTGVTEAFF
TRBJ2-5	.	.	TRBV6-6	TGTGCCAGCAGTCAACAAGAGACCCAGTACTTC	CASSQQETQYF
TRBJ1-1	once	.	TRBV5-6	TGTGCCAGCAGCTTGGACAGGACTGAAGCTTTCTTT	CASSLDRTEAFF
TRBJ1-2	.	.	TRBV5-1	TGCGCCAGCAGCTTGGGCGAACAGGCCTTCGGCTACACCTTC	CASSLGEQAFGYTF
TRBJ2-7	.	.	TRBV7-9	TGTGCCAGCAGCTCCGAGGGGGGGTCCTACGAGCAGTACTTC	CASSSEGGSYEQYF
TRBJ2-2	few	.	TRBV7-8	TGTGCCAGCAGCTACCCAGGGAACACCGGGGAGCTGTTTTTT	CASSYPGNTGELFF
TRBJ1-2	.	TRBD1	TRBV11-2	TGTGCCAGCAGCCTTGGGACAGGGGTAGCGCATGGCTACACCTTC	CASSLGTGVAHGYTF
TRBJ2-7	.	TRBD2	TRBV6-6	TGTGCCAGCAGTTACACCGCGGGGGACGAGCAGTACTTC	CASSYTAGDEQYF
TRBJ2-1	.	.	TRBV10-3	TGTGCCATCAGTGAGTCGATACAATGGGAGCAGTTCTTC	CAISESIQWEQFF
TRBJ1-2	.	TRBD1	TRBV2	TGTGCCACCCTAAAGGGGGCCGGGTCGAGCGTGGGCTACACCTTC	CATLKGAGSSVGYTF
TRBJ2-2	.	TRBD1	TRBV27	TGTGCCGGTAGGAGGACAGGGAACACCGGGGAGCTGTTTTTT	CAGRRTGNTGELFF